This T cell receptor (beta chain) emerged from a study of blood T cell repertoires in COVID-19. Study at large: Researchers got acute and convalescent COVID-19 samples from the United States, Italy and Spain.

The CDR3 is 11 residues long. Germline V gene data show CDR1 as KGHSH and CDR2 as LQKENI. J gave up 9 bases and V 8 bases, and 4 bases lay outside the gene matches. Everyone who took part was 18 to 89 years old, and they came from about 25 US areas. Data came from immunoSEQ multiplex PCR; TCRdb stores just in-frame clones and leaves some out. The sample has about 440,000 clones; about 90% are singletons. The source of this sequence is a young woman with acute COVID-19. Sequencing was performed on PBMCs or T cells enriched from blood (not recorded which). This chain uses TRBV18 with TRBJ2-1, with 7 bases aligning to TRBD1. The CDR3 DNA is TGTGCCAGCGGGACAGCCGTTGAGCAGTTCTTC. Its protein product is CASGTAVEQFF.